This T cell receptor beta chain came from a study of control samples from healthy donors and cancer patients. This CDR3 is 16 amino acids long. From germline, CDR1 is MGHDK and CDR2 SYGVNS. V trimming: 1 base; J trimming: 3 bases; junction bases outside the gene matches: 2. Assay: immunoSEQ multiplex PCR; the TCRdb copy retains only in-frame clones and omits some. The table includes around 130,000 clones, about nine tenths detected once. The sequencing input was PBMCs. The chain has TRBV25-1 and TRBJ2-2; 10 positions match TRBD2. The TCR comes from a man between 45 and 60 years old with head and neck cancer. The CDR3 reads CASSEWTSGYTGELFF. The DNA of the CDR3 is TGTGCCAGCAGTGAATGGACTAGCGGATACACCGGGGAGCTGTTTTTT.